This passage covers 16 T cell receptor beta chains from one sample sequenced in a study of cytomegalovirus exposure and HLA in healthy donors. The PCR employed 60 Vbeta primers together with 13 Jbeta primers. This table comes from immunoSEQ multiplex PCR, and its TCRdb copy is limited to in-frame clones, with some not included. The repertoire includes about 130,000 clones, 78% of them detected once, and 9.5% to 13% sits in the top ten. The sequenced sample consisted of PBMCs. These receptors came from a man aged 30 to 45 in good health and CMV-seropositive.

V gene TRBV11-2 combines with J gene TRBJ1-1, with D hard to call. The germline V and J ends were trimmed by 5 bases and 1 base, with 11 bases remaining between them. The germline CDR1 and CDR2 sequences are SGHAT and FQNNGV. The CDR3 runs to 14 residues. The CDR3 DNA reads TGTGCCAGCAGCCCACGGTCTGGGAACACTGAAGCTTTCTTT. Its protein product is CASSPRSGNTEAFF.

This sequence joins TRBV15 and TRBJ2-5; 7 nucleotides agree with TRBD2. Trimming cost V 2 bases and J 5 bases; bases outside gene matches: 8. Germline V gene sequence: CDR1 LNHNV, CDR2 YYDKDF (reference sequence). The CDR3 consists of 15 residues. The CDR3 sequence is CATSRTRTSSETQYF. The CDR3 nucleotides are TGTGCCACCAGCAGAACCAGGACTAGTTCGGAGACCCAGTACTTC.

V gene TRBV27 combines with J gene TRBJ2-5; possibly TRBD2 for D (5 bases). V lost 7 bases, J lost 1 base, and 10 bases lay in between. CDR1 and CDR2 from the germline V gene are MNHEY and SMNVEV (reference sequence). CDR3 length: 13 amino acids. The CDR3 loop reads CASTLTTQETQYF. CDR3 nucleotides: TGTGCCAGCACCCTGACTACCCAAGAGACCCAGTACTTC.

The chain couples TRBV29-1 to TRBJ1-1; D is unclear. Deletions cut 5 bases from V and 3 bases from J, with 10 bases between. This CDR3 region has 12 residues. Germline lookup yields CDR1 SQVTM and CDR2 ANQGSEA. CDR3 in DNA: TGCAGCGTTAGGCGGCTGCACACTGAAGCTTTCTTT. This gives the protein CSVRRLHTEAFF. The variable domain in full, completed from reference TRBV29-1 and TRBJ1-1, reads SAVISQKPSRDICQRGTSLTIQCQVDSQVTMMFWYRQQPGQSLTLIATANQGSEATYESGFVIDKFPISRPNLTFSTLTVSNMSPEDSSIYLCSVRRLHTEAFFGQGTRLTVV.

The CDR3, as DNA: TGTGCCAGCAGCCCCGGACAGTTTGAGCACTACAATGAGCAGTTCTTC. Translated, it gives CASSPGQFEHYNEQFF. The chain employs TRBV7-2 and TRBJ2-1, with a weak D call TRBD1 (6 bases). The CDR3 is 16 amino acids. The V end lost 5 bases, the J end lost 3 bases, and 17 bases lay between the germline ends. The germline V gene has CDR1 SGHTA and CDR2 FQGNSA.

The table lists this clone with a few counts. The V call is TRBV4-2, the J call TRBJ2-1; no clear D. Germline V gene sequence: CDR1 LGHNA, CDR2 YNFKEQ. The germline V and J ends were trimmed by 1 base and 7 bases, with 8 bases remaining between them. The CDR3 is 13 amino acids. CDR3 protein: CASSQVGGNEQFF. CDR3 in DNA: TGTGCCAGCAGCCAAGTAGGCGGAAATGAGCAGTTCTTC.

The CDR3 loop is CASITWGGAGGELFF. The DNA for the CDR3 is TGTGCCAGCATCACATGGGGGGGCGCGGGCGGGGAGCTGTTTTTT. The rearrangement joins TRBV7-2 to TRBJ2-2; perhaps TRBD2 as D (7 bases). This CDR3 has 15 amino acids. Germline V gene lookup returns CDR1 SGHTA and CDR2 FQGNSA. Trimming removed 7 bases from V and 7 bases from J, with 19 bases in between.

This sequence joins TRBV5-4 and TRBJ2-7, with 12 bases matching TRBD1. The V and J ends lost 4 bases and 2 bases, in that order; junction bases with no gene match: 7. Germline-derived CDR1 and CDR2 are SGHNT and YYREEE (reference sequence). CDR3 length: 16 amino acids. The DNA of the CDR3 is TGTGCCAGCAGCACCCCCGGGACAGGGGGCCCCTACGAGCAGTACTTC. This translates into CASSTPGTGGPYEQYF.

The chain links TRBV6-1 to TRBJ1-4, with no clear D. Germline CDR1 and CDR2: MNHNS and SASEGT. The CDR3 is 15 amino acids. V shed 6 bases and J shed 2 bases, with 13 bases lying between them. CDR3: CASREGLTTNEKLFF. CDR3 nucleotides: TGTGCCAGCAGGGAGGGCTTGACGACTAATGAAAAACTGTTTTTT.

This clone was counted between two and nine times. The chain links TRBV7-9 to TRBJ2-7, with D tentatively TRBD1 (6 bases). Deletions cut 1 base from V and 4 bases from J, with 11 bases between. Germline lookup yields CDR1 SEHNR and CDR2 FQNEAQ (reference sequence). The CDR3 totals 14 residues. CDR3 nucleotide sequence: TGTGCCAGCAGCTTAGGGACAGCGAATTACGAGCAGTACTTC. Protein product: CASSLGTANYEQYF. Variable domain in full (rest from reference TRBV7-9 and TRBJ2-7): DTGVSQNPRHKITKRGQNVTFRCDPISEHNRLYWYRQTLGQGPEFLTYFQNEAQLEKSRLLSDRFSAERPKGSFSTLEIQRTEQGDSAMYLCASSLGTANYEQYFGPGTRLTVT.

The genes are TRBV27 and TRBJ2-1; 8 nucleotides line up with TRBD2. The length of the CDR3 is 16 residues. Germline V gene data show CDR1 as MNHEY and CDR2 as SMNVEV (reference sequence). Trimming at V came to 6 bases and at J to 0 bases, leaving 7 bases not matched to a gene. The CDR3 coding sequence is TGTGCCAGCAGCGGGGGGGGCGTCAGCTCCTACAATGAGCAGTTCTTC. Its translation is CASSGGGVSSYNEQFF.

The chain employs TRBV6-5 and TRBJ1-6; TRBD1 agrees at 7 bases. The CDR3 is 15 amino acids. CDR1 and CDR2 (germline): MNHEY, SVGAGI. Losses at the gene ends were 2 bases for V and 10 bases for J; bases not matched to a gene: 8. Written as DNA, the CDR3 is TGTGCCAGCAGTTACAGCACAGGGGTGCAGTCACCCCTCCACTTT. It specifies CASSYSTGVQSPLHF.

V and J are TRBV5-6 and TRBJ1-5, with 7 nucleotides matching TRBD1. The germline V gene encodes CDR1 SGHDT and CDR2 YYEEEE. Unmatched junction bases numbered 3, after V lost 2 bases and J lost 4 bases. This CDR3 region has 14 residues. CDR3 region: CASSLQGMNQPQHF. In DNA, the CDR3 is TGTGCCAGCAGCTTACAGGGGATGAATCAGCCCCAGCATTTT.

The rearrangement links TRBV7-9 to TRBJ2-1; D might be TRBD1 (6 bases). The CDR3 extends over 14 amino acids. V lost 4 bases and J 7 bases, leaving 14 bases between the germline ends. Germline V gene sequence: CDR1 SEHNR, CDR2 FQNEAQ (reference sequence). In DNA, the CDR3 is TGTGCCAGCAGCTCACAGGGCGCGTTTAATGAGCAGTTCTTC. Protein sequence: CASSSQGAFNEQFF. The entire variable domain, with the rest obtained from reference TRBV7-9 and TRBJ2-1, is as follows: DTGVSQNPRHKITKRGQNVTFRCDPISEHNRLYWYRQTLGQGPEFLTYFQNEAQLEKSRLLSDRFSAERPKGSFSTLEIQRTEQGDSAMYLCASSSQGAFNEQFFGPGTRLTVL.

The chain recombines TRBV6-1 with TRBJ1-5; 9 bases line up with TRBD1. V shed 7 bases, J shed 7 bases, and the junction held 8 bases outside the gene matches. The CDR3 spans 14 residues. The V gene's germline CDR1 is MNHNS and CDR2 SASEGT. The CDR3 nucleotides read TGTGCCAGCAACCCGACAGGGGGTCAGCAGCCCCAGCATTTT. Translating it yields CASNPTGGQQPQHF.

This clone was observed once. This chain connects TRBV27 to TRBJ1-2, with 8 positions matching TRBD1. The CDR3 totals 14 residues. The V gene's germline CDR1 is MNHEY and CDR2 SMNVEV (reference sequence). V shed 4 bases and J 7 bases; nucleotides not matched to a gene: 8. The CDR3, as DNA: TGTGCCAGCAGTTCACAGGGGGGGCGCGGTGGCTACACCTTC. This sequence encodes CASSSQGGRGGYTF.